Included here is one T cell receptor (beta chain) sequence, with context. The antigen remains undetermined. The data originate from a study of cytomegalovirus exposure and HLA in healthy donors. Study at large: Among the roughly 370 genotyped donors, 81% were placed in the Caucasian-associated ancestry cluster. Study results and caveats: The study recorded 164 TCR beta chains that were cytomegalovirus-associated. On later analysis, the bulk of CMV-associated TCR beta chains appeared to be HLA-restricted. Donor immune exposure was known only as CMV serostatus.

The PCR ran on 60 Vbeta and 13 Jbeta primers. Some clones are missing from TCRdb's copy, which holds only in-frame ones; the method was immunoSEQ multiplex PCR. The listing records more than 60,000 clones. Between the trimmed V and J ends, which lost 0 bases and 12 bases, there was a span of 21 bases. CDR1 is LGHNA and CDR2 is YNFKEQ in the germline V gene. This CDR3 region has 15 residues. The V gene is TRBV4-2, the J gene TRBJ2-7; D is uncertain. The sequenced material came from PBMCs. This receptor was obtained from a boy aged 5-17 years in good health and CMV-seronegative. Written as DNA, the CDR3 is TGTGCCAGCAGCCAAGACTTTGACTTTAAACGGAGCACGTACTTC. This encodes CASSQDFDFKRSTYF.